This T cell receptor (beta chain) was observed in a study of cytomegalovirus exposure and HLA in healthy donors. The PCR ran on 60 Vbeta and 13 Jbeta primers. Sequencing used immunoSEQ multiplex PCR; TCRdb keeps in-frame clones, though not all of them. The data show roughly 110,000 clones, about four fifths seen once. V lost 11 bases and J lost 2; bases outside the gene matches: 7. The germline gives CDR1 SNHLY, CDR2 FYNNEI. This CDR3 has 14 amino acids. The gene calls are TRBV2 and TRBJ2-3, with 10 nucleotides matching TRBD2. Material: PBMCs. The TCR sequence derives from a man between 25 and 39 years old in good health and CMV-seropositive. The CDR3 here is CAAQLAGSTDTQYF. CDR3 nucleotides: TGTGCCGCCCAACTAGCGGGGTCCACAGATACGCAGTATTTT.